Sequencing of this T cell receptor (beta chain) was carried out in a study of T cells in Graves' hyperthyroidism and ophthalmopathy. This clonotype has a count of ten or more. The germline gives CDR1 SGHRS, CDR2 YFSETQ. The CDR3 covers 14 residues. V was pared by 0 bases and J by 2 bases, with 9 bases between. TCR beta CDR3 regions were amplified from RNA. First-round RT-PCR of the TCR CDR3 relied on the HTBI primer set. TCRdb ran MiXCR on the multiplex PCR reads and lists one entry per CDR3 protein. The table has a few hundred thousand distinct CDR3 sequences, 15% to 18% seen once; the top ten hold about 7%.

This receptor was taken from a woman younger than 45 with Graves' hyperthyroidism. The source material was blood. The V gene is TRBV5-1, the J gene TRBJ2-7; D is possibly TRBD1 (5 bases). In nucleotides, the CDR3 is TGCGCCAGCAGCTTGGGAACAGGCGCCTACGAGCAGTACTTC. Translation gives CASSLGTGAYEQYF.